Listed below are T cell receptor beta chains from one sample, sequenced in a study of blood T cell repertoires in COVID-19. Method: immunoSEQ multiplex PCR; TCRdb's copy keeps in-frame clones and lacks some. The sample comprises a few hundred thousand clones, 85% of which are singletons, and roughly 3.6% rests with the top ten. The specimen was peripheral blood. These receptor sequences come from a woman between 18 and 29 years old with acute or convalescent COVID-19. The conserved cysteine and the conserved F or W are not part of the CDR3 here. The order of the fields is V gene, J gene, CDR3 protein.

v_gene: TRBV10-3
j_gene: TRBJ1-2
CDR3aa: AISESAREPNYGYT

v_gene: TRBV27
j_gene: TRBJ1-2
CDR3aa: ASSLSTGGMDGYT

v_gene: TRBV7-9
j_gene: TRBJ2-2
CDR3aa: ASSMNRLATGELF

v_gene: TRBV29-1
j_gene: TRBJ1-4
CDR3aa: SVWGSATNEKLF

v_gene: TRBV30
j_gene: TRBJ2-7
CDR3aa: AWSDDRGRFTYEQY

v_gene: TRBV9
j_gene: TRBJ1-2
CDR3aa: ASSLPTGGYGYT

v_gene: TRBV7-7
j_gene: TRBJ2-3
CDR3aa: ASTDVGGGGSTDTQY

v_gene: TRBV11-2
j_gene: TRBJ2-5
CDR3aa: ASSLDPQTGTQY

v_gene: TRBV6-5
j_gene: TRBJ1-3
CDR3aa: ASTASGNTIY

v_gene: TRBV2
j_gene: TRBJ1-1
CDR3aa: ASSGQINTEAF

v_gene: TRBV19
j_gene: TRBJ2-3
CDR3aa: ASSTTWTSGSTDTQY

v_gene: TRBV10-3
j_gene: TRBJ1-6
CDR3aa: AISLKTGDSPLH

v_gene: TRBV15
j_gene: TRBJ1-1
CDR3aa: ATSRDRVNTEAF

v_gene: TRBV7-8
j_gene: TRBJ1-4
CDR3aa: ASSSADREYEKLF

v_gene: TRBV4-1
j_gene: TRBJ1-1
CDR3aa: ASSQADLQGVAF

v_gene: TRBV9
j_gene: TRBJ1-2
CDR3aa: ASSVRGQYGYT

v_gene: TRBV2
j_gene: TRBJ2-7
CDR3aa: ASSEKALAGVGEQY

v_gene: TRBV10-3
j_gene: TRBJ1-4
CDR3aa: AISDRKGAEKLF

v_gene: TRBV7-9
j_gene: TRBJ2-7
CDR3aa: ASSDSSYEQY

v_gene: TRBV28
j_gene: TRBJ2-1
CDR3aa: ASSLDPGTSSFHEQF

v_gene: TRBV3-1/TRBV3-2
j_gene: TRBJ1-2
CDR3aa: ASKPSLAGGWNYGYT

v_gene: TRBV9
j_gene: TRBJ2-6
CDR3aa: ASSWGAGANVLT

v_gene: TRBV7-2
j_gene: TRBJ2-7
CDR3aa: ASSRTGQGIYEQY

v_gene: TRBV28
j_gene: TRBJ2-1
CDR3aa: ASSSPTGGSDEQF

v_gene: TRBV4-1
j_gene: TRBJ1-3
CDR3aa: ASSQDPRAKGNTIY

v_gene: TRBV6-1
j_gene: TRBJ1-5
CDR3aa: ASSERQGGNQPQH

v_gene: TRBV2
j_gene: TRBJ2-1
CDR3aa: ASRTGTGDNEQF

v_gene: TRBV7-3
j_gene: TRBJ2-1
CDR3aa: ASSLLAGDNNEQF

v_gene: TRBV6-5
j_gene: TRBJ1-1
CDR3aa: ASSSQGSAEAF

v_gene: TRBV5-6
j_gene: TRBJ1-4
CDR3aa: ASSLGGDIAEKLF

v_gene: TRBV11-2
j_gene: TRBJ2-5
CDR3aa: ASSSSGTEETQY

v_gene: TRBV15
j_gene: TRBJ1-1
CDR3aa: ATSRDRGSPEAF

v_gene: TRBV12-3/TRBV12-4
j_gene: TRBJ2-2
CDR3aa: ASSTGGTGELF

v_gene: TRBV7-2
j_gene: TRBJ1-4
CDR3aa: ASRSPGYNEKLF

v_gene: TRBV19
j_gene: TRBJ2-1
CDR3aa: ASINPRYEQF

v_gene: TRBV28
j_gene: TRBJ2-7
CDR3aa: ASSSPGPGRYEQY

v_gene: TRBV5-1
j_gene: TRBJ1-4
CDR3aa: ASSSGHNTLEKLF

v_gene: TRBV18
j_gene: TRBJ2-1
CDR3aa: ASSPPLLIAGGNEQF

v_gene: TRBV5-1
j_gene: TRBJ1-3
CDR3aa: ASSLARGTDGNTIY

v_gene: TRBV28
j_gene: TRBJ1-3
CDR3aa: ASSSTALGNTIY

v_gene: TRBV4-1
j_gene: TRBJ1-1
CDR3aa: ASSQGLGAEAF

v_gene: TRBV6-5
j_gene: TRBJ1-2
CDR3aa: ASSPTNRGRDGYT

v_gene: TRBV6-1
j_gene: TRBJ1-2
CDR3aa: ASSEAGGVGYGYT

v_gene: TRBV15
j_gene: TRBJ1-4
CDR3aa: ATSRPSTGGLRKLF

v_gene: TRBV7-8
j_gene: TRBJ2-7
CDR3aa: ASSLKGVPYEQY

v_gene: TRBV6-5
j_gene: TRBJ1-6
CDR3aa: ASSPLGQGSSPLH

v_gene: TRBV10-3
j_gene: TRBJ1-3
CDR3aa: AISVSGVGGNTIY

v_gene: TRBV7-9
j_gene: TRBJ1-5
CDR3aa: ASSLGDTANQPQH

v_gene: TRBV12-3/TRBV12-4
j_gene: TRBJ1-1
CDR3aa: ASSWTVNTEAF

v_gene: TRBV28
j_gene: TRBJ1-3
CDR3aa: ASSLSPDRGGNTIY

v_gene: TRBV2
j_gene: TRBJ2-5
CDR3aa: ASSVIVQETQY

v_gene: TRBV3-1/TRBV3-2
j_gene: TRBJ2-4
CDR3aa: ASSQGVRGQRKVSLAKNIQY

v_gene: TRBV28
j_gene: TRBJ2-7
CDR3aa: ASTRLGLSEQY

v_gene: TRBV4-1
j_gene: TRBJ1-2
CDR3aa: ASSQNRGGELTGGFYGYT

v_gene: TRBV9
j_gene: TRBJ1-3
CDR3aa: ASSADGNSGNTIY

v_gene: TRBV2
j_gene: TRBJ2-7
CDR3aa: ASSEGRGYSYEQY